These 29 T cell receptor beta chains share one sample of origin, sequenced in a study of cytomegalovirus exposure and HLA in healthy donors. PCR used 60 Vbeta primers and 13 Jbeta primers. Profiled with immunoSEQ multiplex PCR; TCRdb holds only in-frame clones, not every one. The table has approximately 150,000 clones, around 90% seen once; the top ten hold around 0.51%. Input material: PBMCs. These receptors came from a woman aged 40 to 49 in good health and CMV-seronegative.

The V call is TRBV5-8, the J call TRBJ2-3; 11 bases fit TRBD2. Germline V gene sequence: CDR1 SGHTS, CDR2 YDEGEE. The CDR3 is made up of 18 amino acids. J was trimmed by 1 base and V by 4 bases; bases with no gene match: 11. CDR3 DNA: TGTGCCAGCAGCGACGGGACTAGCGGCCCGATACGCACAGATACGCAGTATTTT. Encoded protein: CASSDGTSGPIRTDTQYF.

This chain uses TRBV27 with TRBJ2-7; TRBD2 is a possible D gene (7 bases). Deletions cut 2 bases from V and 5 bases from J, with 19 bases between. From germline, CDR1 is MNHEY and CDR2 SMNVEV (reference sequence). The CDR3 runs to 16 residues. The CDR3 bases are TGTGCCAGCAGTTTAATCGGGCCCGGGGGGCAGGACGAGCAGTACTTC. Translating it yields CASSLIGPGGQDEQYF.

Concerning this clone: An end of the junction differs from the germline gene, which may be a read error. The rearrangement links TRBV7-9 to TRBJ2-2, with 8 bases fitting TRBD2. This CDR3 spans 16 amino acids. Germline CDR1 SEHNR, CDR2 FQNEAQ (reference sequence). CDR3 loop: CSSSVNSGNTAGELFF. The CDR3 DNA is TGTTCCAGCAGCGTCAATAGCGGGAACACGGCCGGGGAGCTGTTTTTT.

In its sample, this clone was seen a few times. In DNA form, the CDR3 reads TGTGCCTGGAGTGGGGACACAGATCAGTTCTTC. Translating it yields CAWSGDTDQFF. V usage is TRBV30 and J usage is TRBJ2-1, with a possible D match to TRBD1 (6 bases). Germline loops: CDR1 GTSNPN, CDR2 SVGIG (reference sequence). Trimming took 1 base from V and 13 from J, leaving 11 bases between them. The CDR3 covers 11 residues.

The chain is built from TRBV10-3 and TRBJ2-7; tentative D call: TRBD2 (7 bases). Germline values: CDR1 ENHRY, CDR2 SYGVKD. The length of the CDR3 is 16 residues. Trimming removed 4 bases from V and 3 bases from J, with 19 bases in between. CDR3 region: CAISGGGREGNYEQYF. The CDR3 coding sequence is TGTGCCATCAGTGGGGGGGGCAGGGAGGGAAACTACGAGCAGTACTTC.

V and J are TRBV28 and TRBJ2-2; 12 bases fit TRBD2. V dropped 8 bases and J dropped 4; count of bases not matched to a gene: 2. Germline V gene lookup returns CDR1 MDHEN and CDR2 SYDVKM. The CDR3 runs to 14 residues. For the CDR3, the DNA is TGTGCCAGCCTGACTAGCGGGAGCACCGGGGAGCTGTTTTTT. Translation gives CASLTSGSTGELFF.

The chain employs TRBV28 and TRBJ1-3; TRBD1 agrees at 8 bases. CDR1 is MDHEN, CDR2 SYDVKM, per germline. CDR3 length equals 16 residues. Trimming at V came to 6 bases and at J to 2 bases, leaving 9 bases not matched to a gene. This chain's CDR3 is CASRTTGGGTGNTIYF. The CDR3 bases are TGTGCCAGCAGAACTACAGGGGGAGGAACTGGAAACACCATATATTTT.

The chain has TRBV7-9 and TRBJ2-7; 10 bases align to TRBD1. The CDR3 is 15 residues long. V lost 3 bases, J lost 0 bases, and 2 bases stayed unmatched. From germline, CDR1 is SEHNR and CDR2 FQNEAQ (reference sequence). The CDR3 DNA follows: TGTGCCAGCAGCTTGGGGACAGGGGACTCCTACGAGCAGTACTTC. It specifies CASSLGTGDSYEQYF.

In the case of this clone: At one end the junction does not follow the germline gene, possibly because of a read error. The CDR3 spells CASSLGPAAPYNEQFF. The CDR3 bases are TGTGCTAGCAGCTTAGGCCCCGCGGCGCCCTACAATGAGCAGTTCTTC. This sequence joins TRBV7-7 and TRBJ2-1; D call uncertain. CDR3 size: 16 residues. Germline V gene sequence: CDR1 SSHAT, CDR2 FNYEAQ (reference sequence).

This chain links TRBV27 with TRBJ2-6; D is perhaps TRBD1 (5 bases). With 8 bases removed from V and 1 base from J, the gap between germline ends came to 21 bases. Per germline, CDR1 MNHEY and CDR2 SMNVEV (reference sequence). The CDR3 contains 18 residues. This chain's CDR3 is CASSPRLGAISGANVLTF. CDR3 nucleotide sequence: TGTGCCAGCTCCCCCCGGTTAGGGGCGATATCTGGGGCCAACGTCCTGACTTTC.

This clone was observed a handful of times. The chain uses TRBV7-3 and TRBJ2-7, with 10 bases identical to TRBD1. Germline-derived CDR1 and CDR2 are SGHTA and FQGTGA. J was trimmed by 5 bases and V by 5 bases; bases with no gene match: 6. This CDR3 has 14 amino acids. The CDR3 sequence: CASSIPGTGDEQYF. The DNA for the CDR3 is TGTGCCAGCAGCATACCCGGGACAGGGGACGAGCAGTACTTC.

The sample holds one count of this clone. The genes are TRBV10-1 and TRBJ1-5; D is possibly TRBD1 (5 bases). Germline V CDR1 and CDR2: WNHNN, SYGVQD (reference sequence). Trimming pared 4 bases from V and 3 bases from J, leaving 28 bases between. This CDR3 spans 20 amino acids. CDR3 nucleotides: TGCGCCAGCAGTGTAAATTGTAGGGGAAGAATAGAACCAAACAATCAGCCCCAGCATTTT. Translated: CASSVNCRGRIEPNNQPQHF.

The chain combines TRBV7-2 with TRBJ1-5; TRBD1 matches 8 bases. This CDR3 spans 15 amino acids. The J segment lost 3 bases and the V segment lost 5 bases, leaving 6 bases of the junction unmatched. The germline V gene has CDR1 SGHTA and CDR2 FQGNSA. The CDR3 sequence: CASSLGQGLNQPQHF. The CDR3 nucleotides are TGTGCCAGCAGCCTAGGACAGGGCCTCAATCAGCCCCAGCATTTT.

This clone was counted a few times. This chain links TRBV6-6 with TRBJ1-2, with TRBD1 as a possible D gene (5 bases). This CDR3 has 15 amino acids. V shed 6 bases and J shed 4 bases, with 18 bases lying between them. Germline CDR1 and CDR2: MNHNY and SVGAGI (reference sequence). The chain's CDR3 is CASRAPGFGGYGYTF. The CDR3 DNA reads TGTGCCAGCAGAGCCCCAGGGTTCGGGGGCTATGGCTACACCTTC.

The chain combines TRBV19 with TRBJ1-1; D remains ambiguous. The germline CDR1 and CDR2 sequences are LNHDA and SQIVND (reference sequence). There are 15 residues in the CDR3. Trimming removed 1 base at V and 1 base at J, with 10 bases between. This CDR3 reads CASSIGYLRNTEAFF. The DNA of the CDR3 is TGTGCCAGTAGTATAGGGTACTTACGGAACACTGAAGCTTTCTTT.

The chain is built from TRBV5-1 and TRBJ2-7; D unclear. This CDR3 has 14 amino acids. V was shortened by 0 bases and J by 5 bases, with 12 bases between the two germline ends. Germline values: CDR1 SGHRS, CDR2 YFSETQ. The CDR3 DNA follows: TGCGCCAGCAGCTTGGACCCCTCCCAGGACGAGCAGTACTTC. It yields the protein CASSLDPSQDEQYF.

This clone was found once. The chain employs TRBV29-1 and TRBJ2-1, with TRBD2 identical over 8 bases. The CDR3 loop spans 14 amino acids. Germline V lookup: CDR1 SQVTM, CDR2 ANQGSEA. The trim removed 3 bases at V and 12 bases at J, leaving 13 bases unmatched. CDR3 sequence: CSVDGTAGVLGQFF. The CDR3 DNA follows: TGCAGCGTTGACGGAACAGCGGGGGTCCTAGGGCAGTTCTTC.

The V and J genes are TRBV7-7 and TRBJ2-5; 8 bases match TRBD1. The V gene end was trimmed by 1 base and the J gene end by 5 bases; junction bases not matched to a gene: 6. Germline lookup yields CDR1 SSHAT and CDR2 FNYEAQ (reference sequence). The CDR3 consists of 15 residues. DNA for the CDR3: TGTGCCAGCAGCTTAGTTGGACAGGGCGGTGAGACCCAGTACTTC. The encoded protein is CASSLVGQGGETQYF.

CDR3 loop: CASRAQIFQETQYF. DNA of the CDR3: TGTGCCAGCAGGGCACAAATCTTCCAAGAGACCCAGTACTTC. The genes are TRBV2 and TRBJ2-5; D gene uncertain. Per germline, CDR1 SNHLY and CDR2 FYNNEI. V was pared by 6 bases and J by 1 base, with 12 bases between. This CDR3 contains 14 residues.

The chain is built from TRBV10-2 and TRBJ1-2; the D is unclear. The V gene's germline CDR1 is WSHSY and CDR2 SAAADI. V was shortened by 7 bases and J by 1 base, with 19 bases between the two germline ends. The CDR3 runs to 16 residues. Here the CDR3 reads CASMGRAAPSNYGYTF. CDR3 DNA sequence: TGCGCCAGCATGGGGAGGGCAGCACCGAGTAACTATGGCTACACCTTC.

The chain recombines TRBV7-8 with TRBJ2-5, with D unresolved. V lost 4 bases and J lost 5, with 14 bases in between. The germline V gene has CDR1 SGHVS and CDR2 FQNEAQ. The CDR3 is 14 amino acids. The CDR3 nucleotides read TGTGCCAGCAGCTCGCTAGGCCTGCGGGAGACCCAGTACTTC. Amino acids: CASSSLGLRETQYF.

This clone was counted only a few times. The chain recombines TRBV6-4 with TRBJ1-4; D unresolved. The germline V and J ends were trimmed by 7 bases and 4 bases, with 10 bases remaining between them. Germline loops: CDR1 MRHNA, CDR2 SNTAGT. The CDR3 covers 13 residues. CDR3 sequence reads: CASTGGYNEKLFF. The CDR3 DNA follows: TGTGCCAGCACAGGAGGGTATAATGAAAAACTGTTTTTT.

This clone was seen a handful of times. The chain employs TRBV20-1 and TRBJ2-1, with no clear D. This CDR3 is 11 amino acids long. Germline V gene sequence: CDR1 DFQATT, CDR2 SNEGSKA (reference sequence). The V end lost 3 bases, the J end lost 8 bases, and 8 bases lay between the germline ends. CDR3 DNA sequence: TGCAGTGCTAGTTCAGGCTATGAGCAGTTCTTC. It yields the protein CSASSGYEQFF.

The rearrangement uses TRBV5-5 and TRBJ2-1; no clear D. This CDR3 region has 14 residues. Germline V gene data show CDR1 as SGHKS and CDR2 as YYEKEE (reference sequence). V lost 4 bases and J 12 bases, leaving 20 bases between the germline ends. CDR3 residues: CASSPPFSVVRQFF. The CDR3 region has the DNA TGTGCCAGCAGCCCCCCCTTTTCGGTGGTGAGGCAGTTCTTC. The full variable domain, in which reference TRBV5-5 and TRBJ2-1 provide the parts outside the CDR3, is DAGVTQSPTHLIKTRGQQVTLRCSPISGHKSVSWYQQVLGQGPQFIFQYYEKEERGRGNFPDRFSARQFPNYSSELNVNALLLGDSALYLCASSPPFSVVRQFFGPGTRLTVL.

This sequence joins TRBV5-1 and TRBJ2-1; 8 bases are shared with TRBD2. J lost 6 bases, V lost 4 bases, and 15 bases had no gene match. Germline assignment: CDR1 SGHRS and CDR2 YFSETQ. The CDR3 runs to 17 residues. The CDR3 spells CASSARLLAEPLNEQFF. CDR3 nucleotide sequence: TGCGCCAGCAGCGCCAGGTTACTAGCGGAGCCACTCAATGAGCAGTTCTTC.

As concerns this clone: Relative to the germline gene, one junction end is altered; a read error may explain this. V gene TRBV5-6 combines with J gene TRBJ2-7, with a possible D match to TRBD1 (5 bases). CDR1 is SGHDT, CDR2 YYEEEE, per germline. The CDR3 covers 12 residues. The CDR3 region has the DNA TGTGCCAGCAGCTTGGCCGACAGAAGCCCGCACTTC. Its protein is CASSLADRSPHF.

This clone occurred once. This chain uses TRBV6-6 with TRBJ2-3; 7 bases fit TRBD2. CDR1 and CDR2 from the germline V gene are MNHNY and SVGAGI (reference sequence). The junction had 2 bases not matched to a gene; V was cut back by 3 bases and J by 2 bases. The CDR3 covers 14 residues. In DNA, the CDR3 is TGTGCCAGCAGTTATCGGGAGGTCACAGATACGCAGTATTTT. It encodes CASSYREVTDTQYF.

The CDR3 here is CASSFSPRQGGEKLFF. Written as DNA, the CDR3 is TGTGCCAGCAGCTTTAGTCCGAGACAGGGGGGAGAAAAACTGTTTTTT. The gene calls are TRBV7-2 and TRBJ1-4, with 9 bases that match TRBD1. V lost 3 bases and J lost 8; bases outside the gene matches: 10. From germline, CDR1 is SGHTA and CDR2 FQGNSA. CDR3 length: 16 residues.

This chain connects TRBV27 to TRBJ1-3, with D tentatively TRBD1 (5 bases). The CDR3 is 14 residues long. Germline CDR1 reads MNHEY; CDR2 reads SMNVEV (reference sequence). Trimming stripped 2 bases from V and 2 bases from J, with 7 bases between. CDR3 in DNA: TGTGCCAGCAGTTTAATAGGGGCTGGAAACACCATATATTTT. Translating gives CASSLIGAGNTIYF.